The 5 T cell receptor beta chains below all came from one sample that was sequenced in a study of PD-L1 blockade in urothelial cancer. Repertoires were generated with immunoSEQ multiplex PCR, while TCRdb's copy carries only in-frame clones and drops some. The sample consists of more than 45,000 clones, roughly four fifths of them appearing once. The source was PBMCs, collected around atezolizumab (anti-PD-L1) treatment. Receptors were obtained from a man between 65 and 79 years old with urothelial cancer.

This CDR3 reads CASSLAGQRNEQFF. The CDR3 DNA reads as TGTGCCAGCAGCTTGGCAGGACAGCGTAATGAGCAGTTCTTC. The chain recombines TRBV5-4 with TRBJ2-1; a weak D match, TRBD1 (6 bases). The CDR3 covers 14 residues. V gave up 0 bases and J gave up 7 bases, with 11 bases separating them. Germline V gives CDR1 SGHNT, CDR2 YYREEE (reference sequence).

Only one count was recorded for this clone. The chain is built from TRBV27 and TRBJ2-7; possibly TRBD2 for D (6 bases). The CDR3 runs 13 residues. Trimming stripped 2 bases from V and 7 bases from J, with 12 bases between. The germline V gene has CDR1 MNHEY and CDR2 SMNVEV (reference sequence). The CDR3 DNA reads as TGTGCCAGCAGTTTAGGAGGGTCGGGGGAGCAGTACTTC. It is translated as CASSLGGSGEQYF.

This clone was counted between two and nine times. V gene TRBV10-2 combines with J gene TRBJ2-1; TRBD2 matches at 9 bases. CDR1 and CDR2 (germline): WSHSY, SAAADI. Germline trimming cut 6 bases from V and 2 bases from J; bases unmatched to any gene: 5. The CDR3 covers 15 residues. CDR3: CASRDSGSTYNEQFF. The CDR3 DNA sequence: TGCGCCAGCAGGGATAGCGGGAGTACCTACAATGAGCAGTTCTTC.

This clone was counted once. This sequence joins TRBV28 and TRBJ1-1, with 9 bases lining up with TRBD1. The J segment lost 2 bases and the V segment lost 3 bases, leaving 19 bases of the junction unmatched. CDR3 length equals 20 residues. The V gene's germline CDR1 is MDHEN and CDR2 SYDVKM. Here the CDR3 reads CASSFIGTGYIGVINTEAFF. CDR3 in DNA: TGTGCCAGCAGTTTTATAGGGACAGGGTACATAGGGGTAATTAACACTGAAGCTTTCTTT.

The V gene is TRBV7-3, the J gene TRBJ2-5; 7 nucleotides agree with TRBD1. Unmatched junction bases numbered 8, after V lost 5 bases and J lost 2 bases. CDR1 is SGHTA, CDR2 FQGTGA, per germline. This CDR3 is 15 amino acids long. The CDR3 reads CASSLGTARQETQYF. The CDR3 DNA reads as TGTGCCAGCAGCCTCGGGACAGCTCGGCAAGAGACCCAGTACTTC.